Below, 23 T cell receptor beta chains from the same sample are listed, as sequenced in a study of blood T cell repertoires in COVID-19. Data came from immunoSEQ multiplex PCR; TCRdb stores just in-frame clones and leaves some out. The table shows 200,000 or so clones, with 70% to 90% occurring only once. Sequencing was done on a sample of peripheral blood. These receptors originate from a man aged 45-65 years who had recovered from COVID-19.

The rearrangement uses TRBV6-5 and TRBJ1-2; 10 bases map to TRBD1. Unmatched junction bases numbered 6, after V lost 6 bases and J lost 5 bases. This CDR3 has 14 amino acids. CDR1 and CDR2 (germline): MNHEY, SVGAGI. The CDR3 region has the DNA TGTGCCAGCAGGGGGGACAGGGGAAGGTATGGCTACACCTTC. As protein: CASRGDRGRYGYTF.

The chain employs TRBV30 and TRBJ1-2; the D is unclear. The CDR3 consists of 15 residues. The germline CDR1 and CDR2 sequences are GTSNPN and SVGIG (reference sequence). The V and J ends lost 8 bases and 3 bases respectively, with 22 bases between them. CDR3 nucleotide sequence: TGTGCCGGAGGGAGGGCAGTGGATTTTCACTATGGCTACACCTTC. Its translation is CAGGRAVDFHYGYTF. The full variable domain, with the rest looked up from reference TRBV30 and TRBJ1-2, is SQTIHQWPATLVQPVGSPLSLECTVEGTSNPNLYWYRQAAGRGLQLLFYSVGIGQISSEVPQNLSASRPQDRQFILSSKKLLLSDSGFYLCAGGRAVDFHYGYTFGSGTRLTVV.

This chain uses TRBV7-8 with TRBJ2-7, with TRBD1 as a possible D gene (5 bases). This CDR3 region has 15 residues. CDR1 and CDR2 (germline): SGHVS, FQNEAQ. With 5 bases removed from V and 5 bases from J, the gap between germline ends came to 19 bases. This CDR3 is CASSSRQWLRNEQYF. DNA for the CDR3: TGTGCCAGCAGCAGCCGACAGTGGTTGAGGAACGAGCAGTACTTC.

V gene TRBV6-2 or TRBV6-3 combines with J gene TRBJ2-2; the D is unclear. CDR3 size: 13 residues. Trimming stripped 6 bases from V and 6 bases from J, with 11 bases between. The germline gives CDR1 MNHEY, CDR2 SVGEGT. CDR3 sequence reads: CASSPRLAGELFF. CDR3 nucleotides: TGTGCCAGCAGCCCCAGGCTGGCCGGGGAGCTGTTTTTT.

This clone has more than one count but fewer than ten. The V call is TRBV11-2, the J call TRBJ2-7, with TRBD1 identical over 9 bases. Germline CDR1 SGHAT, CDR2 FQNNGV. This CDR3 region has 15 residues. The V and J ends lost 4 bases and 1 base, in that order; junction bases with no gene match: 5. CDR3 nucleotide sequence: TGTGCCAGCAGCTGGGGACAGGGTCGATCCTACGAGCAGTACTTC. Its translation: CASSWGQGRSYEQYF.

This clone was seen more than once but under ten times. V and J are TRBV4-2 and TRBJ1-3; 8 positions match TRBD1. The CDR3 consists of 17 residues. After removal of 4 bases from V and 0 bases from J, the junction contained 8 bases not matched to a gene. Germline V gene sequence: CDR1 LGHNA, CDR2 YNFKEQ. The CDR3 DNA follows: TGTGCCAGCAGCCTGGGGGGACAGGTCCGCTCTGGAAACACCATATATTTT. It is translated as CASSLGGQVRSGNTIYF.

The gene calls are TRBV15 and TRBJ2-7; 9 nucleotides agree with TRBD1. The CDR3 consists of 15 residues. Germline CDR1 is LNHNV and CDR2 is YYDKDF (reference sequence). Trimming cost V 0 bases and J 4 bases; bases outside gene matches: 4. CDR3 loop: CATSRDGTGRYEQYF. The CDR3, as DNA: TGTGCCACCAGCAGAGATGGGACAGGGCGTTACGAGCAGTACTTC.

The chain employs TRBV7-2 and TRBJ2-5; 11 bases are a match to TRBD2. The germline gives CDR1 SGHTA, CDR2 FQGNSA. V gave up 2 bases and J gave up 5 bases; unmatched junction bases: 7. The CDR3 spans 16 residues. This chain's CDR3 is CASSLLAGGPWETQYF. Written as DNA, the CDR3 is TGTGCCAGCAGCTTATTAGCGGGAGGGCCTTGGGAGACCCAGTACTTC.

V gene TRBV28 combines with J gene TRBJ1-5; 7 positions agree with TRBD1. The V gene's germline CDR1 is MDHEN and CDR2 SYDVKM. This CDR3 has 15 amino acids. The V segment lost 6 bases and the J segment 2 bases; nucleotides outside the gene matches: 7. The CDR3 nucleotides read TGTGCCAGCAGGTACCAGGGACAGCGCAATCAGCCCCAGCATTTT. This gives the protein CASRYQGQRNQPQHF.

J is TRBJ2-2 and V is TRBV18; D may be TRBD1 (6 bases). Trimming cost V 6 bases and J 0 bases, with 14 bases left between them. The CDR3 contains 16 residues. Germline assignment: CDR1 KGHSH and CDR2 LQKENI. The CDR3 protein is CASSRSGTTNTGELFF. The CDR3 DNA reads as TGTGCCAGCTCCCGATCCGGGACAACGAACACCGGGGAGCTGTTTTTT.

The CDR3 sequence is CASSFQGGRSPGELFF. In nucleotides, the CDR3 is TGTGCCAGCAGTTTCCAGGGCGGGAGAAGTCCCGGGGAGCTGTTTTTT. The V and J genes are TRBV27 and TRBJ2-2, with 7 nucleotides matching TRBD2. The germline CDR1 and CDR2 sequences are MNHEY and SMNVEV (reference sequence). V gave up 3 bases and J gave up 6 bases; unmatched junction bases: 10. The CDR3 sequence is 16 residues long.

This clone was recorded a few times. The chain uses TRBV12-5 and TRBJ2-3; 12 nucleotides align to TRBD2. Germline assignment: CDR1 LGHNT and CDR2 FRNRAP. Trimming cost V 7 bases and J 2 bases; bases outside gene matches: 7. The CDR3 extends over 16 amino acids. The CDR3 DNA sequence: TGTGCTAGTGCTGAGGGACTAGCGGGCCCCACAGATACGCAGTATTTT. It yields the protein CASAEGLAGPTDTQYF.

A word on this clone: Other DNA sequences in this sample translate to the same CDR3. This chain links TRBV27 with TRBJ2-7, with 11 nucleotides matching TRBD2. This CDR3 region has 14 residues. Germline CDR1 MNHEY, CDR2 SMNVEV (reference sequence). With 6 bases clipped from V and 3 bases from J, the junction kept 4 bases outside the gene matches. CDR3: CASSYGTSGYEQYF. DNA for the CDR3: TGTGCCAGCAGCTACGGGACTAGCGGCTACGAGCAGTACTTC.

In DNA form, the CDR3 reads TGTGCCAGCAGCCAAGGGAGCCCCGGGGAGCAGTTCTTC. Translation gives CASSQGSPGEQFF. The chain employs TRBV3-1 (or the pseudogene TRBV3-2) and TRBJ2-1; D not resolved. Germline V lookup: CDR1 LGHDT, CDR2 YNNKEL (reference sequence). The CDR3 loop spans 13 amino acids. V was shortened by 1 base and J by 10 bases, with 11 bases between the two germline ends.

The gene calls are TRBV7-9 and TRBJ2-7; D possibly corresponds to TRBD1 (6 bases). Trimming pared 5 bases from V and 3 bases from J, leaving 23 bases between. The CDR3 is 17 amino acids. Germline loops: CDR1 SEHNR, CDR2 FQNEAQ (reference sequence). The CDR3 sequence is CASSGYHPGHPIYEQYF. CDR3 coding DNA: TGTGCCAGCAGCGGATATCACCCGGGACACCCAATCTACGAGCAGTACTTC. The full variable domain, with the rest looked up from reference TRBV7-9 and TRBJ2-7, is DTGVSQNPRHKITKRGQNVTFRCDPISEHNRLYWYRQTLGQGPEFLTYFQNEAQLEKSRLLSDRFSAERPKGSFSTLEIQRTEQGDSAMYLCASSGYHPGHPIYEQYFGPGTRLTVT.

This rearrangement joins TRBV3-1 (or the pseudogene TRBV3-2) to TRBJ1-3, with D possibly being TRBD1 (6 bases). Trimming took 1 base from V and 5 from J, leaving 15 bases between them. Germline values: CDR1 LGHDT, CDR2 YNNKEL (reference sequence). The length of the CDR3 is 16 residues. The CDR3: CASSQVGGGRRNTIYF. The CDR3 DNA reads TGTGCCAGCAGCCAAGTAGGGGGGGGACGACGAAACACCATATATTTT.

The sample holds a few counts of this clone. The V call is TRBV20-1, the J call TRBJ2-2, with 9 nucleotides matching TRBD1. Germline V lookup: CDR1 DFQATT, CDR2 SNEGSKA (reference sequence). The CDR3 contains 15 residues. V gave up 3 bases and J gave up 6 bases; unmatched junction bases: 8. The CDR3 protein is CSASLQGAKAGELFF. The DNA for the CDR3 is TGCAGTGCTAGTTTACAGGGGGCGAAAGCCGGGGAGCTGTTTTTT.

This chain connects TRBV5-8 to TRBJ2-1, with 14 bases lining up with TRBD2. Germline V lookup: CDR1 SGHTS, CDR2 YDEGEE. The trim removed 4 bases at V and 0 bases at J, leaving 6 bases unmatched. The CDR3 runs to 18 residues. This CDR3 reads CASSPGLAGVSSYNEQFF. In DNA form, the CDR3 reads TGTGCCAGCAGCCCGGGACTAGCGGGAGTGAGCTCCTACAATGAGCAGTTCTTC.

The genes are TRBV29-1 and TRBJ1-2, with 9 bases identical to TRBD1. With 4 bases clipped from V and 6 bases from J, the junction kept 6 bases outside the gene matches. CDR3 length: 13 amino acids. CDR1 is SQVTM, CDR2 ANQGSEA, per germline. CDR3 residues: CSVAGQGLDGYTF. CDR3 bases: TGCAGCGTTGCGGGACAGGGACTGGATGGCTACACCTTC.

The chain uses TRBV5-6 and TRBJ2-5; 7 nucleotides align to TRBD1. After removal of 4 bases from V and 2 bases from J, the junction contained 8 bases not matched to a gene. There are 15 residues in the CDR3. Germline assignment: CDR1 SGHDT and CDR2 YYEEEE. Written as DNA, the CDR3 is TGTGCCAGCAGCAGGGGGCGGACACGACAAGAGACCCAGTACTTC. Translating it yields CASSRGRTRQETQYF.

The genes are TRBV5-6 and TRBJ2-3; 9 bases align to TRBD2. Germline V CDR1 and CDR2: SGHDT, YYEEEE. The V segment lost 4 bases and the J segment 6 bases; nucleotides outside the gene matches: 15. The CDR3 has 17 amino acids. The CDR3 region is CASSNPLAGESLDTQYF. CDR3 DNA sequence: TGTGCCAGCAGCAACCCTTTAGCGGGAGAGTCTCTCGATACGCAGTATTTT.

This clone was picked up one time. The chain is built from TRBV6-5 and TRBJ1-3, with D perhaps TRBD1 (5 bases). There are 16 residues in the CDR3. V lost 0 bases and J 0 bases, leaving 9 bases between the germline ends. Germline CDR1 MNHEY, CDR2 SVGAGI. The CDR3 DNA reads TGTGCCAGCAGTTACTCAGGGGCACGCTCTGGAAACACCATATATTTT. It translates to CASSYSGARSGNTIYF.

This clone appeared a single time. The V gene is TRBV10-3, the J gene TRBJ2-5; 9 bases match TRBD1. In germline, CDR1 is ENHRY, CDR2 SYGVKD. J gave up 8 bases and V 4 bases, and 5 bases lay outside the gene matches. The CDR3 is 13 amino acids. CDR3: CAISVTDRGTQYF. The CDR3 DNA sequence: TGTGCCATCAGTGTGACGGACAGGGGAACCCAGTACTTC.